Listed below are T cell receptor beta chains from one sample, sequenced in a study of T cells in Graves' hyperthyroidism and ophthalmopathy. One entry per CDR3 protein results from TCRdb running MiXCR on the multiplex PCR reads. The data show around 420,000 distinct CDR3 sequences, about an eighth seen once. Specimen: blood. The receptors derive from a woman between 18 and 30 years old with Graves' hyperthyroidism. The CDR3 runs from the conserved cysteine through the conserved F or W. The D gene is left open where the match is weak. Only part of the rows carry a size: once, few, many, or a class if the clone is expanded.

j_gene: TRBJ2-1; v_gene: TRBV7-2; d_gene: TRBD2; len: 17; abundance: many; CDR3nt: TGTGCCAGCAGCTGGACTAGCGGGAGAGGGGACTACAATGAGCAGTTCTTC; CDR3aa: CASSWTSGRGDYNEQFF
j_gene: TRBJ2-7; v_gene: TRBV28; d_gene: NA; len: 14; abundance: many; CDR3nt: TGTGCCAGCAGTTCCAGGATTCCTTCCTACGAGCAGTACTTC; CDR3aa: CASSSRIPSYEQYF
j_gene: TRBJ2-2; v_gene: TRBV2; d_gene: TRBD1; len: 14; abundance: many; CDR3nt: TGTGCCAGCAAGTGGGACAGGGCAACCGGGGAGCTGTTTTTT; CDR3aa: CASKWDRATGELFF
j_gene: TRBJ1-4; v_gene: TRBV14; d_gene: TRBD1; len: 17; abundance: few; CDR3nt: TGTGCCAGCAGCCCGAATCCCGGCCGGACAGGGGCTGAAAAACTGTTTTTT; CDR3aa: CASSPNPGRTGAEKLFF
j_gene: TRBJ1-1; v_gene: TRBV6-2/TRBV6-3; d_gene: NA; len: 10; abundance: NA; CDR3nt: TGTGCCAGCGGGCTTACTAAAGCTTTCTTT; CDR3aa: CASGLTKAFF
j_gene: TRBJ2-7; v_gene: TRBV2; d_gene: TRBD1; len: 14; abundance: many; CDR3nt: TGTGCCAGCGGTCGGGACAGGAACTCCTACGAGCAGTACTTC; CDR3aa: CASGRDRNSYEQYF
j_gene: TRBJ2-7; v_gene: TRBV20-1; d_gene: TRBD2; len: 15; abundance: NA; CDR3nt: TGCAGTGCTAGAGACCATAGCGGGAGCTCCTACGAGCAGTACTTC; CDR3aa: CSARDHSGSSYEQYF
j_gene: TRBJ1-1; v_gene: TRBV9; d_gene: NA; len: 15; abundance: many; CDR3nt: TGTGCCAGCAGCGGCGGTGGGGGTAGGCACACTGAAGCTTTCTTT; CDR3aa: CASSGGGGRHTEAFF
j_gene: TRBJ1-1; v_gene: TRBV12-3/TRBV12-4; d_gene: NA; len: 13; abundance: many; CDR3nt: TGTGCCAGCAGTCAGTTAACGAGTACTGAAGCTTTCTTT; CDR3aa: CASSQLTSTEAFF
j_gene: TRBJ2-7; v_gene: TRBV11-1; d_gene: TRBD1; len: 14; abundance: NA; CDR3nt: TGTGCCAGCAGCTTGGGACAGAGGGCCTACGAGCAGTACTTC; CDR3aa: CASSLGQRAYEQYF
j_gene: TRBJ2-2; v_gene: TRBV9; d_gene: NA; len: 15; abundance: few; CDR3nt: TGTGCCAGCAGCGTAGCGCCCGTGGCAACCGGGGAGCTGTTTTTT; CDR3aa: CASSVAPVATGELFF
j_gene: TRBJ2-7; v_gene: TRBV5-6; d_gene: NA; len: 15; abundance: few; CDR3nt: TGTGCCAGCAGCTTGACGGGCACCCGCTCCTACGAGCAGTACTTC; CDR3aa: CASSLTGTRSYEQYF
j_gene: TRBJ1-1; v_gene: TRBV12-3/TRBV12-4; d_gene: TRBD1; len: 16; abundance: many; CDR3nt: TGTGCCAGCAGTTTTTTACAGGGGGCGATAGGCACTGAAGCTTTCTTT; CDR3aa: CASSFLQGAIGTEAFF
j_gene: TRBJ1-1; v_gene: TRBV12-3/TRBV12-4; d_gene: NA; len: 13; abundance: many; CDR3nt: TGTGCCATTTCCGATCCCGAGGACACTGAAGCTTTCTTT; CDR3aa: CAISDPEDTEAFF
j_gene: TRBJ2-7; v_gene: TRBV12-3/TRBV12-4; d_gene: NA; len: 13; abundance: few; CDR3nt: TGTGCCAGCAGTGATGACCGAACTTACGAGCAGTACTTC; CDR3aa: CASSDDRTYEQYF
j_gene: TRBJ2-1; v_gene: TRBV7-3; d_gene: TRBD2; len: 17; abundance: NA; CDR3nt: TGCGCCAGCAGCTTAACTCAACTAGCGGGAGGGTACAATGAGCAGTTCTTC; CDR3aa: CASSLTQLAGGYNEQFF